This T cell receptor beta chain came from a study of naive and memory T cell subsets (TCRdb year 2017). About the study as a whole: The study applied an open-source, UMI-based TCR alpha and beta sequencing pipeline to sorted naive and memory peripheral blood T cell subsets. The results of the functional CMV T cell responses matched the IgG serology results in every case. RNA was DNase-treated and reverse transcribed with TCR constant-region primers, mostly using SuperScript III.

Separate amplification of TCR alpha and beta chain libraries was performed from the second PCR step onward. Donor CMV status was determined by IFNgamma production from CD4+ T cells after overnight stimulation of fresh PBMCs with CMV viral lysate. Using Miltenyi beads, CD4 T cells were first positively selected, and CD8 T cells were then positively selected from the CD4-negative fraction. Cells were stained for CD3, CD4, CD8, CD45RA, CD27 and a live/dead dye and were sorted on a BD Aria II into four subsets based on CD45RA and CD27. Blood came from three healthy volunteers, each fractionated into CD4 and CD8 T cells and then into four differentiation subsets. Around 120 ml of peripheral blood was collected from each donor, and PBMC were isolated by Ficoll-Paque PLUS density-gradient centrifugation. Sorted cells were lysed in RLT buffer, and RNA was extracted with a Qiagen RNeasy kit and stored at -80°C.

Trimming costs V 6 bases and J 5 bases, and their ends lie 19 bases apart. CDR1 MNHEY and CDR2 SVGEGT are derived from the germline V gene. The CDR3 numbers 15 residues from cysteine through phenylalanine. This entry keeps only the CDR3 DNA: 45 bases, framed from base 1. Libraries were prepared through UMI-ligation and nested PCR. The beta constant-region primer was an equimolar mix of two oligonucleotides covering both TRBC1 and TRBC2. A single-stranded oligonucleotide bearing the SP2 primer plus a 12-nucleotide UMI was ligated onto the 3' end of the cDNA by T4 RNA ligase 1. Four rounds of PCR, combining the SP2 primer with nested alpha and beta constant-region primers, were used to amplify the ligated cDNA. Incubation of the ligation reaction lasted roughly 19-24 hours at 16 degrees C. PCR2 was typically run as a SYBR Green qPCR and stopped at a predetermined threshold to prevent over-amplification. Every purification after the first one was done using Agencourt AMPure XP magnetic beads. Library quantification was done by Qubit, followed by a TapeStation check on which the main peak was expected at around 650 bp. Pooled libraries were sequenced on an Illumina MiSeq with v2 2x251 paired-end kits, typically giving roughly 0.95-2.3 million reads per sample. Each sample was pooled at around 4 nM, and about 5-8% PhiX was included to help cluster recognition. As for how the authors treated the data: Decombinator assigned V and J genes to Demultiplexor-processed FASTQ reads by tag matching, allowing a single base-pair mismatch. UMIs were used by Collapsinator to correct both sequencing errors and frequency errors arising from PCR heterogeneity. TCRs were translated and CDR3s were extracted from the conserved cysteine to the FGXG phenylalanine by CDR3Translator, with non-productive sequences being flagged. Repertoires were subsampled to equal numbers of UMI-defined TCRs before Gini, Shannon entropy and inverse Simpson indices were calculated. Within the linear range, a power law was fitted to clonotype abundance distributions using maximum likelihood. For one naive CD8 sample, the pipeline and MIGEC produced similar UMI counts, unique TCR numbers and clonal distributions. Repertoires were searched for about 7,300 CMV-associated CDR3 sequences compiled from VDJdb and a published dataset. TCRdb reprocessing: public reads trimmed at Q25 with fastp, clones called with MiXCR, in-frame beta chains kept. Rows merge per CDR3 protein into single entries with the most common DNA and genes. TCRdb, not the authors, supplied the V and J calls. This sample comprises tens of thousands of distinct CDR3 sequences, about 7% of them detected only once. In total, the top ten clones hold about 1.6% of the sample.

This clonotype occurred a few times. No antigen is known for it. Nothing much larger sits one base from this clone, and base qualities are not available. The study at large found these results: RNA-based TCR counts may be influenced by expression changes linked to T cell activation and differentiation. After error correction, over 90% of naive TCR sequences appeared only once, giving much steeper abundance distributions than memory subsets. The repertoire findings for the naive and memory subsets could not be validated, as no ground truth was available. In both CD4 and CD8 cells, a rise in Gini index and a fall in Shannon and inverse Simpson diversity were observed from naive through CM, EM and EMRA. Single alpha or beta chain sequences, rather than paired alpha/beta receptors, were used to define clonotypes. TCR abundance followed a power law whose exponent differed between naive and memory subsets but was consistent across the three individuals.

The receptor chain draws on TRBV6-2 or TRBV6-3 and TRBJ2-5; a tentative D match to TRBD1 spans 6 bases. The TCR sequence derives from a human donor in good health. The material sequenced was central memory CD4+ T cells from blood. The cell subset or site label for this specimen denotes: central memory, CD45RA- CD27+. The nucleotides are TGTGCCAGCAGCTCCGGGACAACTGCCTGGGAGACCCAGTACTTC. The encoded protein is CASSSGTTAWETQYF.